What follows are 19 T cell receptor beta chains derived from one specimen sequenced in a study of Graves' ophthalmopathy and Graves' hyperthyroidism. RNA served as the template for amplifying TCR beta CDR3 regions. RT-PCR was first run with HTBI primers, then multiplex PCR in a second round. TCRdb re-called the multiplex PCR reads through MiXCR, storing one row per CDR3 protein. The table records about 390,000 distinct CDR3 sequences, about 15% of them present only once. Sequencing used peripheral blood. All receptors come from an adult woman with stable Graves' hyperthyroidism.

This clonotype was seen at least ten times. This rearrangement joins TRBV5-1 to TRBJ2-5; 9 bases line up with TRBD1. Germline-derived CDR1 and CDR2 are SGHRS and YFSETQ. V was pared by 4 bases and J by 5 bases, with 6 bases of the junction left unmatched. The CDR3 sequence is 14 residues long. The CDR3 coding sequence is TGCGCCAGCAGCCCGGGACAGGGTTTGGAGACCCAGTACTTC. Protein sequence: CASSPGQGLETQYF. Together with reference TRBV5-1 and TRBJ2-5, the CDR3 gives the full variable domain: KAGVTQTPRYLIKTRGQQVTLSCSPISGHRSVSWYQQTPGQGLQFLFEYFSETQRNKGNFPGRFSGRQFSNSRSEMNVSTLELGDSALYLCASSPGQGLETQYFGPGTRLLVL.

This clonotype was counted ten times or more. The chain uses TRBV28 and TRBJ2-2; D gene ambiguous. The CDR3 extends over 15 amino acids. With 6 bases removed from V and 3 bases from J, the gap between germline ends came to 14 bases. The germline V gene encodes CDR1 MDHEN and CDR2 SYDVKM. DNA of the CDR3: TGTGCCAGCAGCCTTGGACGAGTTTACACCGGGGAGCTGTTTTTT. It translates to CASSLGRVYTGELFF.

This clonotype was detected only a few times. This chain joins TRBV11-2 and TRBJ1-1; D uncertain. Germline-derived CDR1 and CDR2 are SGHAT and FQNNGV. The V end lost 2 bases, the J end lost 7 bases, and 11 bases lay between the germline ends. The CDR3 consists of 13 residues. CDR3 protein: CASSLFTWGEAFF. The CDR3 region has the DNA TGTGCCAGCAGCTTATTTACTTGGGGTGAAGCTTTCTTT.

This clonotype was seen at least ten times. The gene calls are TRBV7-9 and TRBJ2-7, with 10 bases that match TRBD2. Germline lookup yields CDR1 SEHNR and CDR2 FQNEAQ (reference sequence). The CDR3 runs 12 residues. V shed 6 bases and J 5 bases; nucleotides not matched to a gene: 1. Written as DNA, the CDR3 is TGTGCCAGCAGGAGCGGGGGGGACGAGCAGTACTTC. It specifies CASRSGGDEQYF.

This clonotype was seen at least ten times. This chain connects TRBV19 to TRBJ2-7; 9 bases align to TRBD1. In germline, CDR1 is LNHDA, CDR2 SQIVND (reference sequence). V shed 4 bases and J 3 bases; nucleotides not matched to a gene: 4. CDR3 length: 14 amino acids. CDR3: CASSTRDRDYEQYF. DNA of the CDR3: TGTGCCAGTAGTACAAGGGACAGGGACTACGAGCAGTACTTC. Together with reference TRBV19 and TRBJ2-7, the CDR3 gives the full variable domain: DGGITQSPKYLFRKEGQNVTLSCEQNLNHDAMYWYRQDPGQGLRLIYYSQIVNDFQKGDIAEGYSVSREKKESFPLTVTSAQKNPTAFYLCASSTRDRDYEQYFGPGTRLTVT.

At least ten counts were recorded for this clonotype. The chain has TRBV6-5 and TRBJ1-1, with 7 bases matching TRBD1. CDR1 is MNHEY, CDR2 SVGAGI, per germline. V shed 1 base and J 1 base; nucleotides not matched to a gene: 6. CDR3 length: 16 amino acids. CDR3 sequence: CASSYLSGGGNTEAFF. CDR3 in DNA: TGTGCCAGCAGTTACTTGTCAGGGGGGGGGAACACTGAAGCTTTCTTT.

The rearrangement links TRBV12-3 or TRBV12-4 to TRBJ1-5; possibly TRBD1 for D (5 bases). V lost 5 bases and J 7 bases, leaving 12 bases between the germline ends. CDR3 length equals 13 residues. This CDR3 reads CASSQGFEQPQHF. As DNA, the CDR3 is TGTGCCAGCAGTCAGGGTTTTGAACAGCCCCAGCATTTT.

This clonotype was observed a few times. The CDR3 does not end in the conserved phenylalanine or tryptophan, so this is likely a read error. The rearrangement links TRBV15 to TRBJ2-7, with D perhaps matching TRBD1 (6 bases). The V end was cut by 6 bases, the J end by 7 bases, with 16 bases between. The CDR3 length is 13 residues. Germline values: CDR1 LNHNV, CDR2 YYDKDF (reference sequence). CDR3 bases: TGTGCCACCAGTAGCGCCACAGGGAGAGAGCAGTACTAC. Amino acids: CATSSATGREQYY.

This clonotype has more than one count but fewer than ten. This rearrangement joins TRBV28 to TRBJ2-7; D gene unclear. Per the germline V gene, CDR1 is MDHEN and CDR2 is SYDVKM. The CDR3 extends over 12 amino acids. V dropped 5 bases and J dropped 7 bases, with 12 bases sitting between them. Here the CDR3 reads CASSLQSREQYF. Here the CDR3 DNA reads TGTGCCAGCAGTCTCCAGAGTAGAGAGCAGTACTTC.

This clonotype has ten or more counts. Written as DNA, the CDR3 is TGTGCCTGGAGTTTCTCGACTAGCGCGCACCAAGAGACCCAGTACTTC. It specifies CAWSFSTSAHQETQYF. The V call is TRBV30, the J call TRBJ2-5; TRBD2 agrees at 8 bases. The CDR3 is 16 residues long. V lost 2 bases to trimming and J lost 0 bases; unmatched junction nucleotides: 8. Germline assignment: CDR1 GTSNPN and CDR2 SVGIG (reference sequence).

In regard to this clonotype: The CDR3 does not close with the conserved phenylalanine or tryptophan, likely indicating a read error. V usage is TRBV12-5 and J usage is TRBJ1-5, with D hard to call. This CDR3 comprises 12 residues. The germline V gene has CDR1 LGHNT and CDR2 FRNRAP. This CDR3 reads CARGLDNQPQHY. In DNA, the CDR3 is TGTGCTAGGGGTTTGGACAATCAGCCCCAGCATTAT.

This clonotype was counted ten times or more. V and J are TRBV29-1 and TRBJ2-7; TRBD2 matches 10 bases. CDR1 is SQVTM, CDR2 ANQGSEA, per germline. V was pared by 7 bases and J by 0 bases, with 6 bases of the junction left unmatched. CDR3 length: 14 amino acids. CDR3 residues: CSAWSSGSSYEQYF. CDR3 nucleotide sequence: TGCAGCGCCTGGTCTAGCGGGAGCTCCTACGAGCAGTACTTC.

This clonotype was observed at least ten times. The chain links TRBV12-5 to TRBJ1-1; D call uncertain. Trimming stripped 0 bases from V and 2 bases from J, with 10 bases between. The CDR3 consists of 15 residues. Per the germline V gene, CDR1 is LGHNT and CDR2 is FRNRAP. The CDR3 loop reads CASGLVITDNTEAFF. The CDR3 nucleotides are TGTGCTAGTGGTTTGGTAATAACGGATAACACTGAAGCTTTCTTT.

This chain links TRBV6-1 with TRBJ2-5; no definite D call. Germline values: CDR1 MNHNS, CDR2 SASEGT. The length of the CDR3 is 14 residues. V was shortened by 10 bases and J by 5 bases, with 20 bases between the two germline ends. CDR3 nucleotides: TGTGCCATTCCGAAATCGGACGTAGTCGAGACCCAGTACTTC. This encodes CAIPKSDVVETQYF.

This clonotype was observed at least ten times. The chain combines TRBV12-5 with TRBJ1-2; TRBD1 matches at 9 bases. The trim removed 6 bases at V and 0 bases at J, leaving 14 bases unmatched. CDR3 size: 18 residues. In germline, CDR1 is LGHNT, CDR2 FRNRAP. The CDR3: CASGLAYDWTGANYGYTF. The CDR3 bases are TGTGCTAGTGGACTCGCGTATGATTGGACAGGGGCTAACTATGGCTACACCTTC.

This clonotype was counted only a few times. This rearrangement joins TRBV3-1 to TRBJ1-1; D remains unclear. Germline CDR1 and CDR2: LGHDT and YNNKEL (reference sequence). Trimming left V 2 bases short and J 2 bases short, with 21 bases between. The CDR3 loop spans 18 amino acids. The CDR3 bases are TGTGCCAGCAGCCAACGACCAACGGGGTATCAACTAAACACTGAAGCTTTCTTT. Translating gives CASSQRPTGYQLNTEAFF.

This clonotype was observed a few times. The V call is TRBV5-1, the J call TRBJ1-3; weak D call: TRBD1 (5 bases). Germline V gene data show CDR1 as SGHRS and CDR2 as YFSETQ. Between the trimmed V and J ends, which lost 0 bases and 1 base, there was a span of 11 bases. CDR3 length: 16 amino acids. CDR3 bases: TGCGCCAGCAGCTTGGCAAGGGGTTCGTCTGGAAACACCATATATTTT. Translation: CASSLARGSSGNTIYF.

This CDR3 reads CASSSRSGSGELFF. As DNA, the CDR3 is TGTGCCAGCAGCTCCCGTAGCGGATCCGGGGAGCTGTTTTTT. The genes are TRBV11-2 and TRBJ2-2; TRBD2 is a possible D gene (6 bases). The CDR3 consists of 14 residues. The V end was cut by 4 bases, the J end by 6 bases, with 12 bases between. The germline CDR1 and CDR2 sequences are SGHAT and FQNNGV.

The sample holds many counts of this clonotype. This rearrangement joins TRBV5-1 to TRBJ2-7; a weak D match, TRBD2 (5 bases). V shed 5 bases and J shed 2 bases, with 14 bases lying between them. Per germline, CDR1 SGHRS and CDR2 YFSETQ. The CDR3 contains 14 residues. CDR3 bases: TGCGCCAGCAGGTCCAGAGGGAATACCTACGAGCAGTACTTC. Translation gives CASRSRGNTYEQYF. The whole variable domain, filled in from reference TRBV5-1 and TRBJ2-7, reads KAGVTQTPRYLIKTRGQQVTLSCSPISGHRSVSWYQQTPGQGLQFLFEYFSETQRNKGNFPGRFSGRQFSNSRSEMNVSTLELGDSALYLCASRSRGNTYEQYFGPGTRLTVT.